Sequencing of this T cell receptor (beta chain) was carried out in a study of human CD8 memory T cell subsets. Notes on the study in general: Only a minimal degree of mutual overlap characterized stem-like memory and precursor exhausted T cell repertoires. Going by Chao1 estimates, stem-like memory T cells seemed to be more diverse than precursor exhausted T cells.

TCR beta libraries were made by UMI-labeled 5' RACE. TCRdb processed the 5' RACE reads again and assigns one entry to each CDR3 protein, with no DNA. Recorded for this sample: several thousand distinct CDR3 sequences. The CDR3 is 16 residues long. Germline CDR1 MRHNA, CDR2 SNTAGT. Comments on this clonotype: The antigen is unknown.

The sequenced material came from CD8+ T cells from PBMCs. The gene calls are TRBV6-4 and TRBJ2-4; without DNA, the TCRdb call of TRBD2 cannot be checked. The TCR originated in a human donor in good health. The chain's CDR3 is CASSDSAGVGKNIQYF.